One and the same sample provided the 13 T cell receptor beta chains below, sequenced in a study of T cells after yellow fever vaccination. TCRdb redid the calling of the 5' RACE reads with MiXCR, one entry per CDR3 protein. The table shows a few hundred thousand distinct CDR3 sequences, with around a sixth occurring only once. This specimen was PBMCs, taken 5 days after the first yellow fever vaccination. These receptors were taken from a man aged 18-30 years who received the YFV17D yellow fever vaccine.

This sequence joins TRBV10-3 and TRBJ1-4, with TRBD1 matching 7 bases. Germline CDR1 ENHRY, CDR2 SYGVKD. Trimming took 2 bases from V and 8 from J; bases not matched to a gene: 8. The CDR3 totals 15 residues. In nucleotides, the CDR3 is TGTGCCATCAGTGAGCCCCAGGGAGGGGGCGAAAAACTGTTTTTT. The encoded protein is CAISEPQGGGEKLFF.

This clonotype turned up a few times. CDR3 sequence reads: CASSLNDGGGEQFF. As DNA, the CDR3 is TGTGCCAGCAGCTTAAATGATGGCGGTGGTGAGCAGTTCTTC. The genes are TRBV7-6 and TRBJ2-1; D unresolved. With 2 bases removed from V and 9 bases from J, the gap between germline ends came to 14 bases. Germline values: CDR1 SGHVS, CDR2 FNYEAQ. This CDR3 has 14 residues.

This clonotype has a count of ten or more. The V and J genes are TRBV12-3 or TRBV12-4 and TRBJ1-5; D is uncertain. The CDR3 loop spans 13 amino acids. Trimming removed 3 bases at V and 4 bases at J, with 7 bases between. For the CDR3, the DNA is TGTGCCAGCAGTTTGGTAGAAAATCAGCCCCAGCATTTT. This codes for CASSLVENQPQHF.

V and J are TRBV7-9 and TRBJ1-1, with a weak D call TRBD1 (5 bases). V lost 3 bases, J lost 1 base, and 9 bases lay in between. The CDR3 has 14 amino acids. Germline V gene sequence: CDR1 SEHNR, CDR2 FQNEAQ (reference sequence). In nucleotides, the CDR3 is TGTGCCAGCAGCTTCGGGGGATGGAACACTGAAGCTTTCTTT. Protein product: CASSFGGWNTEAFF.

The sample holds many counts of this clonotype. CDR3 in amino acids: CSARGGGAGYTQYF. In nucleotides, the CDR3 is TGCAGTGCGCGTGGGGGGGGCGCGGGTTATACGCAGTATTTT. The rearrangement links TRBV20-1 to TRBJ2-3, with D maybe TRBD2 (7 bases). This CDR3 is 14 amino acids long. Germline assignment: CDR1 DFQATT and CDR2 SNEGSKA (reference sequence). Trimming took 6 bases from V and 7 from J, leaving 20 bases between them.

This clonotype was seen many times. V and J are TRBV4-3 and TRBJ2-3; D is ambiguous. Germline lookup yields CDR1 LGHNA and CDR2 YSLEER. Trimming pared 2 bases from V and 0 bases from J, leaving 9 bases between. CDR3 length equals 15 residues. CDR3 DNA: TGCGCCAGCAGCCAAACGTTGACTAGCACAGATACGCAGTATTTT. It translates to CASSQTLTSTDTQYF.

This clonotype was recorded only once. The V call is TRBV7-9, the J call TRBJ2-6; a weak D match, TRBD2 (5 bases). With 5 bases removed from V and 3 bases from J, the gap between germline ends came to 14 bases. This CDR3 has 16 residues. CDR1 is SEHNR, CDR2 FQNEAQ, per germline (reference sequence). The CDR3 nucleotides read TGTGCCAGCAGCCCCCGCCGGGGTCTTGGGGCCAACGTCCTGACTTTC. As protein: CASSPRRGLGANVLTF. The full variable domain, with the rest looked up from reference TRBV7-9 and TRBJ2-6, is DTGVSQNPRHKITKRGQNVTFRCDPISEHNRLYWYRQTLGQGPEFLTYFQNEAQLEKSRLLSDRFSAERPKGSFSTLEIQRTEQGDSAMYLCASSPRRGLGANVLTFGAGSRLTVL.

The V and J genes are TRBV10-3 and TRBJ1-1, with D hard to call. Trimming removed 7 bases at V and 5 bases at J, with 14 bases between. The germline V gene has CDR1 ENHRY and CDR2 SYGVKD. The CDR3 contains 13 residues. CDR3 in amino acids: CAIMGEGITEAFF. The CDR3 nucleotides are TGTGCCATCATGGGAGAGGGAATAACTGAAGCTTTCTTT.

A few counts support this clonotype. The rearrangement links TRBV5-6 to TRBJ1-5; D possibly corresponds to TRBD1 (5 bases). From germline, CDR1 is SGHDT and CDR2 YYEEEE. Trimming cost V 4 bases and J 2 bases, with 10 bases left between them. The CDR3 consists of 14 residues. The CDR3 region has the DNA TGTGCCAGCAGCCCAATGGGGGGCAATCAGCCCCAGCATTTT. It specifies CASSPMGGNQPQHF. Full variable domain (missing parts from reference TRBV5-6 and TRBJ1-5): DAGVTQSPTHLIKTRGQQVTLRCSPKSGHDTVSWYQQALGQGPQFIFQYYEEEERQRGNFPDRFSGHQFPNYSSELNVNALLLGDSALYLCASSPMGGNQPQHFGDGTRLSIL.

This clonotype was counted a few times. The chain links TRBV6-2 or TRBV6-3 to TRBJ2-7, with TRBD1 as a possible D gene (6 bases). Germline values: CDR1 MNHEY, CDR2 SVGEGT. The CDR3 contains 14 residues. V was trimmed by 6 bases and J by 6 bases, leaving 18 bases between them. The CDR3 DNA reads TGTGCCAGCAGCCGGATAGGGGGTTTTGGCGAGCAGTACGTC. It is translated as CASSRIGGFGEQYV.

The V call is TRBV28, the J call TRBJ1-1; 7 positions agree with TRBD1. CDR1 and CDR2 (germline): MDHEN, SYDVKM. Trimming removed 5 bases from V and 1 base from J; junction bases left unmatched: 7. The CDR3 is 15 residues long. The CDR3 spells CASSGNRGSNTEAFF. The CDR3 DNA follows: TGTGCCAGCAGTGGAAACAGGGGCTCGAACACTGAAGCTTTCTTT.

This clonotype was found a few times. V is TRBV15 and J is TRBJ1-2; maybe TRBD1 (6 bases). Trimming took off 5 bases at V and 4 bases at J, with 17 bases between the two ends. This CDR3 region has 15 residues. CDR1 and CDR2 from the germline V gene are LNHNV and YYDKDF (reference sequence). The CDR3 sequence is CATSLLGGGGYGYTF. CDR3 sequence (DNA): TGTGCCACCAGCCTCTTAGGAGGAGGGGGCTATGGCTACACCTTC.

At least ten counts were recorded for this clonotype. The chain couples TRBV29-1 to TRBJ1-2; no definite D call. Trimming took off 4 bases at V and 8 bases at J, with 11 bases between the two ends. In germline, CDR1 is SQVTM, CDR2 ANQGSEA. The CDR3 covers 11 residues. The CDR3 coding sequence is TGCAGCGTTGCCGCTGACACCGGCTACACCTTC. This encodes CSVAADTGYTF.